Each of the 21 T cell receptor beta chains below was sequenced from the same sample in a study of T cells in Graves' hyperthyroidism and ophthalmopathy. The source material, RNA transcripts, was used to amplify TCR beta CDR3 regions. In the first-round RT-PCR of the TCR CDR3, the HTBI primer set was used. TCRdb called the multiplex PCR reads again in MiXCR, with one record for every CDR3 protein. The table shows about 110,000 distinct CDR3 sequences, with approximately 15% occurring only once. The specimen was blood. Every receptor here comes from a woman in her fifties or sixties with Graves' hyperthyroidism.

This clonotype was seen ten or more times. CDR3 sequence (DNA): TGCGCCAGCAGTAGGACAGGGGTAACTGAAGCTTTCTTT. Protein product: CASSRTGVTEAFF. The chain joins TRBV5-1 to TRBJ1-1; 9 bases are a match to TRBD1. The CDR3 is 13 amino acids. V shed 5 bases and J 5 bases; nucleotides not matched to a gene: 4. Looked up from germline, CDR1 is SGHRS and CDR2 is YFSETQ.

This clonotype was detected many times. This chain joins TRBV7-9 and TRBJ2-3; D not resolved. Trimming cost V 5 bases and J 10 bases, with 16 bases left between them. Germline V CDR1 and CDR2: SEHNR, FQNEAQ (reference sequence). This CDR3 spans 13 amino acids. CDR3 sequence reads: CASSPSLAQAQYF. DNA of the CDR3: TGTGCCAGCAGCCCAAGTTTAGCTCAGGCGCAGTATTTT.

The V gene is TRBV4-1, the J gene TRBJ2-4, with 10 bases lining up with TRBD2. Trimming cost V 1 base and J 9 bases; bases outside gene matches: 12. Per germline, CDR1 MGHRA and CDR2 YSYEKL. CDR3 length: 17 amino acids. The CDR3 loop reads CASSQAGTSVASGIQYF. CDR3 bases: TGCGCCAGCAGCCAAGCCGGGACTAGCGTGGCGTCGGGCATTCAGTACTTC.

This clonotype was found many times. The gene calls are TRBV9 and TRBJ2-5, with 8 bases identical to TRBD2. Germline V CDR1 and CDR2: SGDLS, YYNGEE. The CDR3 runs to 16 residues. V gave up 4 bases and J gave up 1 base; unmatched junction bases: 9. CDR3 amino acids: CASSPWGSGVQETQYF. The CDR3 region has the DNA TGTGCCAGCAGCCCTTGGGGTAGCGGGGTCCAAGAGACCCAGTACTTC.

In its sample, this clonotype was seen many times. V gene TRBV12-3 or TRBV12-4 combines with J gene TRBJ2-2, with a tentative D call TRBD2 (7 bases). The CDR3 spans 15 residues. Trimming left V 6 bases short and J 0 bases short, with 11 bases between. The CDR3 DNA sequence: TGTGCCAGCAGCCTAGGGGGGGCGAACACCGGGGAGCTGTTTTTT. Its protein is CASSLGGANTGELFF.

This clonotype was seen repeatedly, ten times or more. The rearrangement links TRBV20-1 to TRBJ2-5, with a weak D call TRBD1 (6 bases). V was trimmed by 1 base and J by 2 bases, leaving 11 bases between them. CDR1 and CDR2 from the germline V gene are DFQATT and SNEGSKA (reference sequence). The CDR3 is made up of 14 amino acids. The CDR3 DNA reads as TGCAGTGCTAGAGCTGTGGACAGACAAGAGACCCAGTACTTC. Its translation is CSARAVDRQETQYF.

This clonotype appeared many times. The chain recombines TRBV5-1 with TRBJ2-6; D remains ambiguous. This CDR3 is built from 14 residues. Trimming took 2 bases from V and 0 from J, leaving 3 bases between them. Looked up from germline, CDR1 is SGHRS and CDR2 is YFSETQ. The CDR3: CASSFLSGANVLTF. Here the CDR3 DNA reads TGCGCCAGCAGCTTCCTCTCTGGGGCCAACGTCCTGACTTTC.

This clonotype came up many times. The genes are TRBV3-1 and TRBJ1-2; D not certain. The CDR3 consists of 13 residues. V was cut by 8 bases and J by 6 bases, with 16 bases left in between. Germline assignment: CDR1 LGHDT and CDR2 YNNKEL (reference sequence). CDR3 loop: CASRASGYNGYTF. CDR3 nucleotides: TGTGCCAGCCGGGCCTCGGGATACAATGGCTACACCTTC.

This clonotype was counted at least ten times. CDR3 sequence reads: CASSPLGVGLRELFF. In nucleotides, the CDR3 is TGTGCCAGCAGTCCCCTCGGGGTGGGACTCCGGGAGCTGTTTTTT. The chain links TRBV27 to TRBJ2-2; D might be TRBD2 (6 bases). Germline V CDR1 and CDR2: MNHEY, SMNVEV (reference sequence). The CDR3 is 15 amino acids. V was pared by 5 bases and J by 9 bases, with 19 bases between.

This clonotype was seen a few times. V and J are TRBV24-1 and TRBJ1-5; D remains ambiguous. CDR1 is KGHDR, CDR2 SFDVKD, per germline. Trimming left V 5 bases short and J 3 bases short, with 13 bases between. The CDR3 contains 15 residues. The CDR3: CATSAGVNHNQPQHF. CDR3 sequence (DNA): TGTGCCACCAGTGCTGGGGTGAATCACAATCAGCCCCAGCATTTT.

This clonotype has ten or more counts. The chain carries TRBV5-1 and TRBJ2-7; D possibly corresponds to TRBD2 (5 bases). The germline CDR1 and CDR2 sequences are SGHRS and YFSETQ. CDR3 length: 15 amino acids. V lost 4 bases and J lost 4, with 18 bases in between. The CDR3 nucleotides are TGCGCCAGCAGCCCTAGCTGGGCGCTTATATACGAGCAGTACGTC. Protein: CASSPSWALIYEQYV.

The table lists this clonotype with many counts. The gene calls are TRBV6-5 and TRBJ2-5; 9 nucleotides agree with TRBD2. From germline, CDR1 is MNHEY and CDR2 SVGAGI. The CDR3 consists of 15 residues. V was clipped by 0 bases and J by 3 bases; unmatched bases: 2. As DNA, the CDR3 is TGTGCCAGCAGTTACTCGGCTAGCGGGAAAGAGACCCAGTACTTC. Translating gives CASSYSASGKETQYF.

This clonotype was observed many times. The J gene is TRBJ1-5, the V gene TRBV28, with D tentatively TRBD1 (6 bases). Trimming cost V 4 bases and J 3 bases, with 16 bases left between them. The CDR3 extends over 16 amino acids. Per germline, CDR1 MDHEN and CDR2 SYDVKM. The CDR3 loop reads CASSSGYRVDNQPQHF. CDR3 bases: TGTGCCAGCAGTTCCGGATACAGGGTGGACAATCAGCCCCAGCATTTT.

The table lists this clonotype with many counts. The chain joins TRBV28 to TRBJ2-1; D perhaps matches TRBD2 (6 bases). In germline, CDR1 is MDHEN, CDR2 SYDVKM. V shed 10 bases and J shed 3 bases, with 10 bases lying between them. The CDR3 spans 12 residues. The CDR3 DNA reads TGTGCCACCTCCGGGAGCTACAATGAGCAGTTCTTC. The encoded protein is CATSGSYNEQFF.

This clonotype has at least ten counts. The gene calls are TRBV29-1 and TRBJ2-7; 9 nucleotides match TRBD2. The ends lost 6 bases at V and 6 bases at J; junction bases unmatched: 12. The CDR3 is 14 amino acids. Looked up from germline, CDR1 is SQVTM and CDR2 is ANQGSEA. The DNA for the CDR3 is TGCAGCGTCGGGGGGCGGGGGGGTAAGGTCGAGCAGTACTTC. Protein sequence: CSVGGRGGKVEQYF.

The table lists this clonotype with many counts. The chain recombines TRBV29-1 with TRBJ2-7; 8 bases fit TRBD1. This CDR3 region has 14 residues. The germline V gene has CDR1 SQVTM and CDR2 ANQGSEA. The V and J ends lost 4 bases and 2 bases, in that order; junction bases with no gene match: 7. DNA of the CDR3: TGCAGCGTTGCACCCGGGACAGGCCCCTACGAGCAGTACTTC. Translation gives CSVAPGTGPYEQYF.

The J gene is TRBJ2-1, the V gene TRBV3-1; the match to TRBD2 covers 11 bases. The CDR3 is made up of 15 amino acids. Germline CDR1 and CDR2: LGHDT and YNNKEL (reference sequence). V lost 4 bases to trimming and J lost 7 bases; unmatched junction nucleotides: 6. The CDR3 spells CASSPLAGVGNEQFF. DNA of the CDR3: TGTGCCAGCAGCCCACTAGCGGGAGTAGGAAATGAGCAGTTCTTC.

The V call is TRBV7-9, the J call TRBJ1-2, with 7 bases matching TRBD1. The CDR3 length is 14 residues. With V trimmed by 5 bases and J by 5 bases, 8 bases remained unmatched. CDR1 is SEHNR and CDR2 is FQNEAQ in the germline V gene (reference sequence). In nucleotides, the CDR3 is TGTGCCAGCAGCAGGCCGGGACAGCCGTATGGCTACACCTTC. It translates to CASSRPGQPYGYTF.

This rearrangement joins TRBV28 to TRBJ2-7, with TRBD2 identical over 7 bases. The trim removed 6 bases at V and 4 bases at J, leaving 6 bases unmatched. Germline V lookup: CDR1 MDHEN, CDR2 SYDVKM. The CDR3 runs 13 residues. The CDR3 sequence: CASRGGGEYEQYF. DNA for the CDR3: TGTGCCAGCAGGGGGGGGGGGGAATACGAGCAGTACTTC.

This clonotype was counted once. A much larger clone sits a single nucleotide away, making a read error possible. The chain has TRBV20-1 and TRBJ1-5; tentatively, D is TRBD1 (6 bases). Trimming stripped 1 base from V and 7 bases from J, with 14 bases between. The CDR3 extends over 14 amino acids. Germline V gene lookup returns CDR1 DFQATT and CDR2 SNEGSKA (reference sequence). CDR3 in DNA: TGCAGTGCTAGAGTCCCCCAGGGGTGCCAGCCCCAGCATTTT. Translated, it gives CSARVPQGCQPQHF.

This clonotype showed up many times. The CDR3 bases are TGTGCCAGCAGCCAAGGAAGGGAGGTCCAGCCCCAGCATTTT. Protein product: CASSQGREVQPQHF. The chain has TRBV4-2 and TRBJ1-5; no firm D call. V lost 1 base to trimming and J lost 7 bases, with 11 bases between them. Germline CDR1 LGHNA, CDR2 YNFKEQ. The CDR3 spans 14 residues.